The clone carrying this T cell receptor (beta chain) was picked up a small number of times. Antigen unknown. Unique molecular identifiers were present on cDNA, and template switching added a universal primer site. Via MiXCR, TCRdb re-called the 5' RACE reads, giving one row per CDR3 protein. Of about 240,000 distinct CDR3 sequences listed, 7.5% are singletons. The sample belongs to a study of identical twins. Study results and limitations: Where beta out-of-frame sequences were concerned, excess twin sharing was weaker.

Per the germline V gene, CDR1 is MNHEY and CDR2 is SMNVEV (reference sequence). V was cut by 5 bases and J by 6 bases, with 19 bases left in between. This CDR3 spans 15 amino acids. The data also belong to a second study, concerning yellow fever vaccine responses in identical twins. That work states: Twins' vaccine T cell response reportedly seemed partly convergent, partly personalized.

J is TRBJ1-2 and V is TRBV27; maybe TRBD1 (6 bases). Sequenced: CD8+ T cells sorted from blood. This receptor was taken from a young woman in good health. The CDR3 nucleotides read TGTGCCAGCAGTCCATCCACAGGGTGGCCTGATGGCTACACCTTC. Its protein product is CASSPSTGWPDGYTF.